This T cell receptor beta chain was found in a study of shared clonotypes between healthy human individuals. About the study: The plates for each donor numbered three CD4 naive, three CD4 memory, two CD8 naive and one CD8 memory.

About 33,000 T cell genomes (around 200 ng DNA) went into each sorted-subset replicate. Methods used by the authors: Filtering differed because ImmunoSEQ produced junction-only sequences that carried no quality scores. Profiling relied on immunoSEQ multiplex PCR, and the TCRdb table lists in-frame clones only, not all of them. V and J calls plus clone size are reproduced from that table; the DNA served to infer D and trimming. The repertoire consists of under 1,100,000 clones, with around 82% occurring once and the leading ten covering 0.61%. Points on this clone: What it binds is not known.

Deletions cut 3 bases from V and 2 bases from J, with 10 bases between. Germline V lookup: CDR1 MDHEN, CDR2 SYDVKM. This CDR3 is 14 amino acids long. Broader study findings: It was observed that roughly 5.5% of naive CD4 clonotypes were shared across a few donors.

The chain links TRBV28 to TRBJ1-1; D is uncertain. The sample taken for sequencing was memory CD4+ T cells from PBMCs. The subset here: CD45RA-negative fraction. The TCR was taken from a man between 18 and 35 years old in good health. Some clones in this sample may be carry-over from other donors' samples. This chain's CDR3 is CASSFLTSNTEAFF. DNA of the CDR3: TGTGCCAGCAGTTTCCTTACAAGTAACACTGAAGCTTTCTTT.